This passage covers 19 T cell receptor beta chains from one sample sequenced in a study of T cell responses to AZD1222 COVID-19 vaccine. The assay was immunoSEQ multiplex PCR, and TCRdb's table has in-frame clones only and misses some. The sample carries almost 80,000 clones, roughly nine tenths recorded once. This specimen was peripheral blood, taken on day 0 of AZD1222 vaccination. The receptor source for this set is an adult in good health.

The V call is TRBV9, the J call TRBJ1-2, with unresolved D. Germline V gene sequence: CDR1 SGDLS, CDR2 YYNGEE. The V end was cut by 0 bases, the J end by 8 bases, with 17 bases between. The CDR3 spans 15 residues. CDR3 loop: CASSVEGSVSDGYTF. The CDR3 nucleotides read TGTGCCAGCAGCGTAGAAGGGTCGGTGAGCGACGGCTACACCTTC.

J is TRBJ2-1 and V is TRBV4-2; tentative D call: TRBD2 (6 bases). V lost 3 bases, J lost 4 bases, and 13 bases lay in between. The CDR3 runs to 15 residues. Germline V gene sequence: CDR1 LGHNA, CDR2 YNFKEQ. CDR3: CASSQKLREYNEQFF. CDR3 bases: TGTGCCAGCAGCCAGAAGCTCCGGGAGTACAATGAGCAGTTCTTC.

The chain recombines TRBV3-1 (or the pseudogene TRBV3-2) with TRBJ1-5, with TRBD1 matching over 7 bases. The CDR3 runs to 15 residues. Germline CDR1 LGHDT, CDR2 YNNKEL (reference sequence). V lost 0 bases to trimming and J lost 3 bases; unmatched junction nucleotides: 2. The CDR3 protein is CASSQDQGDNQPQHF. The DNA for the CDR3 is TGTGCCAGCAGCCAAGACCAGGGGGACAATCAGCCCCAGCATTTT.

The chain uses TRBV6-1 and TRBJ2-7; D unresolved. The CDR3 covers 11 residues. Germline values: CDR1 MNHNS, CDR2 SASEGT. Trimming took off 6 bases at V and 6 bases at J, with 9 bases between the two ends. The CDR3 sequence: CASSQRTEQYF. CDR3 sequence (DNA): TGTGCCAGCAGCCAACGTACCGAGCAGTACTTC.

The chain recombines TRBV5-1 with TRBJ2-1, with 9 bases that match TRBD1. Germline-derived CDR1 and CDR2 are SGHRS and YFSETQ. The CDR3 runs 15 residues. The V gene end was trimmed by 2 bases and the J gene end by 3 bases; junction bases not matched to a gene: 3. DNA of the CDR3: TGCGCCAGCAGCTTACAGGGGGCTAACTACAATGAGCAGTTCTTC. Protein product: CASSLQGANYNEQFF.

This clone was observed a handful of times. The rearrangement joins TRBV19 to TRBJ1-5; a possible D gene is TRBD1 (5 bases). The CDR3 spans 12 residues. The germline V gene encodes CDR1 LNHDA and CDR2 SQIVND (reference sequence). V lost 3 bases, J lost 10 bases, and 10 bases lay in between. The CDR3 protein is CASSIWGEPQHF. The CDR3 coding sequence is TGTGCCAGTAGTATTTGGGGGGAACCCCAGCATTTT.

The rearrangement links TRBV12-3 or TRBV12-4 to TRBJ1-5, with a possible D match to TRBD1 (5 bases). V was clipped by 7 bases and J by 6 bases, with 13 bases between them. The length of the CDR3 is 13 residues. For the CDR3, the DNA is TGTGCCAGCACCTTGGGGGAGGGTCAGCCCCAGCATTTT. It translates to CASTLGEGQPQHF.

The V gene is TRBV30, the J gene TRBJ1-5; a weak D match, TRBD1 (6 bases). In germline, CDR1 is GTSNPN, CDR2 SVGIG (reference sequence). With 4 bases removed from V and 7 bases from J, the gap between germline ends came to 14 bases. CDR3 length: 13 residues. CDR3 in amino acids: CAWNGGWGQPQHF. The DNA for the CDR3 is TGTGCCTGGAATGGGGGCTGGGGGCAGCCCCAGCATTTT.

This rearrangement joins TRBV7-3 to TRBJ2-1; 9 nucleotides agree with TRBD1. There are 15 residues in the CDR3. The junction had 10 bases not matched to a gene; V was cut back by 5 bases and J by 8 bases. Germline V gene lookup returns CDR1 SGHTA and CDR2 FQGTGA. The CDR3 loop reads CASSVDRGGFDEQFF. Here the CDR3 DNA reads TGTGCCAGCAGCGTGGACAGGGGCGGGTTCGATGAGCAGTTCTTC.

V is TRBV7-9 and J is TRBJ2-5; D may match TRBD1 or TRBD2 (5 bases each). This CDR3 has 14 amino acids. Per germline, CDR1 SEHNR and CDR2 FQNEAQ (reference sequence). Trimming pared 1 base from V and 7 bases from J, leaving 13 bases between. For the CDR3, the DNA is TGTGCCAGCAGCTTAGTGGTCAGGGACGGGACCCAGTACTTC. Protein product: CASSLVVRDGTQYF. Full variable domain (remainder filled in from reference TRBV7-9 and TRBJ2-5): DTGVSQNPRHKITKRGQNVTFRCDPISEHNRLYWYRQTLGQGPEFLTYFQNEAQLEKSRLLSDRFSAERPKGSFSTLEIQRTEQGDSAMYLCASSLVVRDGTQYFGPGTRLLVL.

The rearrangement links TRBV3-1 (or the pseudogene TRBV3-2) to TRBJ1-1; D ambiguous. CDR3 length equals 14 residues. In germline, CDR1 is LGHDT, CDR2 YNNKEL (reference sequence). V shed 4 bases and J shed 4 bases, with 13 bases lying between them. The CDR3 coding sequence is TGTGCCAGCAGCCCCCCGGTTGGAGGCACTGAAGCTTTCTTT. Residues: CASSPPVGGTEAFF.

V is TRBV5-1 and J is TRBJ2-7; D not certain. Between the trimmed V and J ends, which lost 3 bases and 2 bases, there was a span of 3 bases. CDR3 length: 11 residues. The germline CDR1 and CDR2 sequences are SGHRS and YFSETQ. The CDR3 nucleotides are TGCGCCAGCAGCTCGGCCTACGAGCAGTACTTC. Translating it yields CASSSAYEQYF.

CDR3 DNA: TGTGCCAGCTCGTACGTAACAGGGGTCGCTCAGCCCCAGCATTTT. This encodes CASSYVTGVAQPQHF. V usage is TRBV28 and J usage is TRBJ1-5; 7 positions agree with TRBD1. This CDR3 has 15 residues. The J segment lost 6 bases and the V segment lost 8 bases, leaving 13 bases of the junction unmatched. CDR1 and CDR2 from the germline V gene are MDHEN and SYDVKM.

This chain connects TRBV19 to TRBJ1-3, with D uncertain. V lost 4 bases and J 1 base, leaving 11 bases between the germline ends. Germline values: CDR1 LNHDA, CDR2 SQIVND (reference sequence). This CDR3 is 15 amino acids long. The CDR3 coding sequence is TGTGCCAGTAGTACCTGGACGGCGTCTGGAAACACCATATATTTT. It specifies CASSTWTASGNTIYF.

Regarding this clone: Additional DNA sequences in this sample encode the identical CDR3. The V and J genes are TRBV3-1 (or the pseudogene TRBV3-2) and TRBJ1-1, with TRBD1 as a possible D gene (6 bases). CDR3 size: 14 residues. Between the trimmed V and J ends, which lost 3 bases and 1 base, there was a span of 9 bases. The V gene's germline CDR1 is LGHDT and CDR2 YNNKEL (reference sequence). CDR3 bases: TGTGCCAGCAGCCAGAGACAGGCGAACACTGAAGCTTTCTTT. It codes for CASSQRQANTEAFF.

The chain uses TRBV7-9 and TRBJ2-3; 10 bases align to TRBD1. CDR1 is SEHNR, CDR2 FQNEAQ, per germline (reference sequence). This CDR3 is built from 14 residues. Trimming removed 4 bases from V and 4 bases from J; junction bases left unmatched: 2. CDR3 in DNA: TGTGCCAGCAGCTCGACAGGGGGCTCAGATACGCAGTATTTT. It is translated as CASSSTGGSDTQYF.

This clone was seen only once. The V call is TRBV24-1, the J call TRBJ1-4, with D unresolved. Trimming removed 4 bases from V and 3 bases from J, with 17 bases in between. The CDR3 runs to 17 residues. Germline V lookup: CDR1 KGHDR, CDR2 SFDVKD. CDR3 nucleotides: TGTGCCACCAGTGACACCCGGAAGGGAGGGCCTAATGAAAAACTGTTTTTT. This translates into CATSDTRKGGPNEKLFF.

This clone was seen only once. This rearrangement joins TRBV7-8 to TRBJ1-5; D unclear. Trimming pared 5 bases from V and 1 base from J, leaving 15 bases between. Germline V gives CDR1 SGHVS, CDR2 FQNEAQ. The CDR3 spans 16 residues. The CDR3 DNA sequence: TGTGCCAGCAGCGAGGGCCTCCCTGGGAGCAATCAGCCCCAGCATTTT. Encoded protein: CASSEGLPGSNQPQHF.

The chain has TRBV15 and TRBJ2-7; maybe TRBD1 (6 bases). Germline CDR1 and CDR2: LNHNV and YYDKDF (reference sequence). The CDR3 runs to 15 residues. Trimming pared 1 base from V and 3 bases from J, leaving 13 bases between. CDR3 nucleotides: TGTGCCACCAGCAGAGGGGGGCCACAGATCTACGAGCAGTACTTC. Protein sequence: CATSRGGPQIYEQYF.